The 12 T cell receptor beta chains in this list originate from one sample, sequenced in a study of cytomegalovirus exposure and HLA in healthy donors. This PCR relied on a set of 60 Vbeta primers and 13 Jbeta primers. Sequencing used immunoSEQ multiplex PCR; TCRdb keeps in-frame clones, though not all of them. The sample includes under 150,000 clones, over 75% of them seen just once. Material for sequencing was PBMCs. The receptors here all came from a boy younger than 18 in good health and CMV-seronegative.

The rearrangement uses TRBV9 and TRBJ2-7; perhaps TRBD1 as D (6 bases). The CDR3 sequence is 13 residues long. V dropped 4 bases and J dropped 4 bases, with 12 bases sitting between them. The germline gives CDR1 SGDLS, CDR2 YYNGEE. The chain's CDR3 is CASSRQETYEQYF. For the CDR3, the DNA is TGTGCCAGCAGCCGACAGGAGACGTACGAGCAGTACTTC.

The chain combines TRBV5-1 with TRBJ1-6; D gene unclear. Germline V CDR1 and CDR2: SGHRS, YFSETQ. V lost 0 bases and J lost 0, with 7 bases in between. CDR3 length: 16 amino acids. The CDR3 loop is CASSLEGSSYNSPLHF. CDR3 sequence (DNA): TGCGCCAGCAGCTTGGAAGGGAGCTCCTATAATTCACCCCTCCACTTT.

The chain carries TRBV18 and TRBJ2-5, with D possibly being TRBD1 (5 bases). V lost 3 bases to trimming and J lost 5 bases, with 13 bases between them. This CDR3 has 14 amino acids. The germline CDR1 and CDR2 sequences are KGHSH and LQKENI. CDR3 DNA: TGTGCCAGCTCACCCCTTGGGGCTGGGGAGACCCAGTACTTC. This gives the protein CASSPLGAGETQYF.

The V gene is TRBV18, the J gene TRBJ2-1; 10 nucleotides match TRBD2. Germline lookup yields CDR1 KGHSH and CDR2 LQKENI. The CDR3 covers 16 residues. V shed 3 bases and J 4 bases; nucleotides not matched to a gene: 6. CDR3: CASSPTSGRGYNEQFF. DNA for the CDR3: TGTGCCAGCTCACCCACAAGCGGGAGGGGGTACAATGAGCAGTTCTTC.

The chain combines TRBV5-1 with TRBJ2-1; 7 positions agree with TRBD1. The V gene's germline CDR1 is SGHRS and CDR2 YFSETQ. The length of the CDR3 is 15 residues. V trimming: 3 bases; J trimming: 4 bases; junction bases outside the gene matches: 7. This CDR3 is CASSSDRSTYNEQFF. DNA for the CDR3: TGCGCCAGCAGCTCGGACAGGTCAACTTACAATGAGCAGTTCTTC. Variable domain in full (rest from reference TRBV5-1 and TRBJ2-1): KAGVTQTPRYLIKTRGQQVTLSCSPISGHRSVSWYQQTPGQGLQFLFEYFSETQRNKGNFPGRFSGRQFSNSRSEMNVSTLELGDSALYLCASSSDRSTYNEQFFGPGTRLTVL.

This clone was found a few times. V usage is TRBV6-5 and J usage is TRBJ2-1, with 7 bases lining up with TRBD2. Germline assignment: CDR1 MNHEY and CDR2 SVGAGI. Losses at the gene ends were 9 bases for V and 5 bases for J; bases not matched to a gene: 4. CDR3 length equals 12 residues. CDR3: CASAGVNNEQFF. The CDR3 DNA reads TGTGCCAGTGCGGGAGTGAACAATGAGCAGTTCTTC.

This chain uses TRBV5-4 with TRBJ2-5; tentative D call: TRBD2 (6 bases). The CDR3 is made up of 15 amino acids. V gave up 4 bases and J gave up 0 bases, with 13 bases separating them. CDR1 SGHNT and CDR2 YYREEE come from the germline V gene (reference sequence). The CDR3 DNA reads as TGTGCCAGCAGCCCCGGCGGGGCGTACCAAGAGACCCAGTACTTC. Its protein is CASSPGGAYQETQYF.

For the CDR3, the DNA is TGTGCCAGCAGCTTAATTGCTACCATTAGAGATAACACCGGGGAGCTGTTTTTT. Its protein is CASSLIATIRDNTGELFF. The chain couples TRBV7-3 to TRBJ2-2; no clear D. Per the germline V gene, CDR1 is SGHTA and CDR2 is FQGTGA. The CDR3 loop spans 18 amino acids. Trimming stripped 1 base from V and 2 bases from J, with 17 bases between. Looking up the rest from reference TRBV7-3 and TRBJ2-2 gives the full variable domain: GAGVSQTPSNKVTEKGKYVELRCDPISGHTALYWYRQSLGQGPEFLIYFQGTGAADDSGLPNDRFFAVRPEGSVSTLKIQRTERGDSAVYLCASSLIATIRDNTGELFFGEGSRLTVL.

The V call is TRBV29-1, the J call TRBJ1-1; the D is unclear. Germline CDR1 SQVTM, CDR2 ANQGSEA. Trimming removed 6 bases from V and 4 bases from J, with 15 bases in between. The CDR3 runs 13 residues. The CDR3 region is CSVARVMGTEAFF. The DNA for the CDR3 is TGCAGCGTCGCACGGGTGATGGGCACTGAAGCTTTCTTT.

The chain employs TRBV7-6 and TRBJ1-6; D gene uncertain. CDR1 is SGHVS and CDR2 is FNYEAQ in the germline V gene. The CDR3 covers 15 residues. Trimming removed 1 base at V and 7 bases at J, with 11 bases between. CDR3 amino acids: CASSLGPGENSPLHF. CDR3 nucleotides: TGTGCCAGCAGCTTAGGTCCAGGCGAAAATTCACCCCTCCACTTT.

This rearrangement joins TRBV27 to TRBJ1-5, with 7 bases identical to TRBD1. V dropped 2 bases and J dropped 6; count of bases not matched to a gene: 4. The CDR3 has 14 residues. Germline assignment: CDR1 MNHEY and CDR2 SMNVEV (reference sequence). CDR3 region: CASSLGAGGQPQHF. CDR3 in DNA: TGTGCCAGCAGTTTAGGGGCAGGGGGTCAGCCCCAGCATTTT.

The CDR3: CASRIRAGPTGNTIYF. In nucleotides, the CDR3 is TGTGCCAGCAGAATCCGAGCAGGGCCAACGGGAAACACCATATATTTT. V and J are TRBV9 and TRBJ1-3; D may be TRBD1 (5 bases). V was cut by 5 bases and J by 4 bases, with 19 bases left in between. Germline CDR1 SGDLS, CDR2 YYNGEE. The CDR3 covers 16 residues.